Listed here is a single T cell receptor (beta chain). What it recognizes is unknown. This entry is derived from a study of OX40 agonist ivuxolimab in advanced cancers. Study overall: Patients were treated with ivuxolimab, an agonistic anti-OX40 (CD134) antibody. Melanoma, hepatocellular carcinoma, head and neck or renal cell cancer occurred in dose-escalation patients.

General study results and limits: More expanded clones were seen, on average, in CD8+ T cells than in CD4+. By week 6 at 0.1 to 3.0 mg/kg, blood CD4+ and CD8+ T cells had expanded clonally.

The V gene's germline CDR1 is SEHNR and CDR2 FQNEAQ (reference sequence). V was clipped by 4 bases and J by 1 base; unmatched bases: 4. The CDR3 is made up of 15 amino acids. The repertoire was sequenced with immunoSEQ multiplex PCR; TCRdb's copy has only in-frame clones and lacks some. Found here are roughly 23,000 clones, 84% of them singletons; the top ten hold about 51%. The sample consisted of CD4+ or CD8+ T cells sorted from blood, taken in a trial of the OX40 agonist ivuxolimab. The chain uses TRBV7-9 and TRBJ1-5; 7 positions agree with TRBD1. This receptor was identified in an adult with an advanced solid tumor such as melanoma, head and neck, liver or kidney cancer. This chain's CDR3 is CASSYTGASNQPQHF. For the CDR3, the DNA is TGTGCCAGCAGCTACACAGGGGCGAGCAATCAGCCCCAGCATTTT.